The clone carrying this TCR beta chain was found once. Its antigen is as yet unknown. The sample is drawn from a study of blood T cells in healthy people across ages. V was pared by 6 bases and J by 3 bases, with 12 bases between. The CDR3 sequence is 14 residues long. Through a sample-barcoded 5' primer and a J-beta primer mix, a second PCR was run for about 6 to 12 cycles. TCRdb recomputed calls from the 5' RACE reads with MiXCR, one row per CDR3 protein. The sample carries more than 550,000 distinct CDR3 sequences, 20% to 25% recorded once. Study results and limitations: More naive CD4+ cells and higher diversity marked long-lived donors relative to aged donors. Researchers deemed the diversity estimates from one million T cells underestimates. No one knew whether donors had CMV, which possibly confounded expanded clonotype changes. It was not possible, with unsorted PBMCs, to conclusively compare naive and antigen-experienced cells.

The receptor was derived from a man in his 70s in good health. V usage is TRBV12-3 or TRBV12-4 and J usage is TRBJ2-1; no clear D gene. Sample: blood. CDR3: CASRQDTLYNEQFF. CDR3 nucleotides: TGTGCCAGCAGGCAAGACACCCTCTACAATGAGCAGTTCTTC.